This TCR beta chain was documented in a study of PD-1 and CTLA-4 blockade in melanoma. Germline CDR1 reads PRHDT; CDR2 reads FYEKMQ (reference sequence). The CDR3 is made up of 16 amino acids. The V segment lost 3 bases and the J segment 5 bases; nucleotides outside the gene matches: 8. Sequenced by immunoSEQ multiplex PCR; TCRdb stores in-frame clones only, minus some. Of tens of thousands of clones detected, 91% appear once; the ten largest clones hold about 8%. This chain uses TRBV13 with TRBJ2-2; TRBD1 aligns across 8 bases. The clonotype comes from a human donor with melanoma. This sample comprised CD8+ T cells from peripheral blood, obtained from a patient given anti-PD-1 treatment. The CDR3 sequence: CASSFLVTGDTGELFF. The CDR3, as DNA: TGTGCCAGCAGCTTTTTGGTGACAGGGGATACCGGGGAGCTGTTTTTT.